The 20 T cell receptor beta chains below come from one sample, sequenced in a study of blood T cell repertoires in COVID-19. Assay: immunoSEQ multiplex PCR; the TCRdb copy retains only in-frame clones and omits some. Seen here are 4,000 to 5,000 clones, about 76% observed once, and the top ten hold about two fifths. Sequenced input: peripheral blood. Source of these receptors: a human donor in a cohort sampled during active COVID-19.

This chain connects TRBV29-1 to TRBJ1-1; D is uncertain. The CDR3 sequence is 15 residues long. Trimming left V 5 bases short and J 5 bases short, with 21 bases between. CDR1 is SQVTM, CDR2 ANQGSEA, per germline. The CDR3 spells CSVWVRPGGGTEAFF. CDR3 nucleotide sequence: TGCAGCGTTTGGGTACGTCCCGGAGGAGGGACTGAAGCTTTCTTT.

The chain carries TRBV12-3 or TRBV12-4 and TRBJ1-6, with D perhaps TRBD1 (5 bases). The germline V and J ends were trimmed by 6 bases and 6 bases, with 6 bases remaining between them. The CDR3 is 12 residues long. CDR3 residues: CASRGLNSPLHF. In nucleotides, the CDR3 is TGTGCCAGCAGGGGACTTAATTCACCCCTCCACTTT.

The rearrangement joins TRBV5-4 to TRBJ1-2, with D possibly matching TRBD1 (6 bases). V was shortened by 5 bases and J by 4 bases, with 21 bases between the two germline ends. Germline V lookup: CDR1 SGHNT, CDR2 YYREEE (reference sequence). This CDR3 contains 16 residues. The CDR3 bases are TGTGCCAGCAGGGTGGGGGAACGGGACACCACCTATGGCTACACCTTC. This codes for CASRVGERDTTYGYTF.

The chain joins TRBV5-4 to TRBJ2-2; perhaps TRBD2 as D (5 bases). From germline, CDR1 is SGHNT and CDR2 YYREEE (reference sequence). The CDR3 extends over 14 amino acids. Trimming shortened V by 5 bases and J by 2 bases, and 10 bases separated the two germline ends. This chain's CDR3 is CASSGLLNTGELFF. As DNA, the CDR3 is TGTGCCAGCAGTGGACTCTTAAACACCGGGGAGCTGTTTTTT.

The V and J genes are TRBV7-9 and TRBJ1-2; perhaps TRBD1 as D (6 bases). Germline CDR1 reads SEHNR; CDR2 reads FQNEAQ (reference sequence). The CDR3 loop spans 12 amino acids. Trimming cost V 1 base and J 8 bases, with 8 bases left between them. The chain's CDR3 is CASSLEQGGYTF. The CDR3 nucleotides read TGTGCCAGCAGCTTAGAACAGGGAGGCTACACCTTC.

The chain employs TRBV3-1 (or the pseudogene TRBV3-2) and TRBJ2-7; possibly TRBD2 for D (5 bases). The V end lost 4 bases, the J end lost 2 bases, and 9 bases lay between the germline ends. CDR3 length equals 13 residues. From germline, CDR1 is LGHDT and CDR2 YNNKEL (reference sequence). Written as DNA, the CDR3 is TGTGCCAGCAGCCGCGGACTGACCTACGAGCAGTACTTC. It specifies CASSRGLTYEQYF.

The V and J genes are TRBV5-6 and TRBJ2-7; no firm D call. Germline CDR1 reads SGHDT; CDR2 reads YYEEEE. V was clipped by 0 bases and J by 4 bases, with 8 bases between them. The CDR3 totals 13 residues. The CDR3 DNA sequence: TGTGCCAGCAGCTTGGGACAATTATACGAGCAGTACTTC. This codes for CASSLGQLYEQYF.

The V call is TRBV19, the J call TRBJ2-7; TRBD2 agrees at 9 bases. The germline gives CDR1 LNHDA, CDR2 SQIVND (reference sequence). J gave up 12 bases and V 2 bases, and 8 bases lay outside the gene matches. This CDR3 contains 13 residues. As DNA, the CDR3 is TGTGCCAGTAGTATACCCAGCGGGGGGCCCCTGTACTTC. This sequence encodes CASSIPSGGPLYF.

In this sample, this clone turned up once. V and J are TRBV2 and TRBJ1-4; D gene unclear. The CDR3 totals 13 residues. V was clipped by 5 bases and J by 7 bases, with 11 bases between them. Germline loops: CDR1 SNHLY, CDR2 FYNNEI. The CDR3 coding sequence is TGTGCCAGCAGTTTAGCCCTGGCTGAAAAACTGTTTTTT. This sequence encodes CASSLALAEKLFF.

This CDR3 reads CASSPRLGLGEKLFF. CDR3 nucleotides: TGTGCCAGCAGCCCCAGGTTGGGGCTCGGTGAAAAACTGTTTTTT. The chain combines TRBV7-9 with TRBJ1-4; weak D call: TRBD1 (5 bases). This CDR3 is built from 15 residues. The V gene's germline CDR1 is SEHNR and CDR2 FQNEAQ (reference sequence). Trimming cost V 5 bases and J 7 bases, with 17 bases left between them.

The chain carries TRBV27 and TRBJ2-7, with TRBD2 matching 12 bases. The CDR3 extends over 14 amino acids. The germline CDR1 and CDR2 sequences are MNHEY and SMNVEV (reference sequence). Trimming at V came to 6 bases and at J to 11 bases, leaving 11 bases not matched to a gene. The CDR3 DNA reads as TGTGCCAGCAGCCTACTAGCGGGGGGAGTGGGGAAGTACTTC. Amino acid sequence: CASSLLAGGVGKYF.

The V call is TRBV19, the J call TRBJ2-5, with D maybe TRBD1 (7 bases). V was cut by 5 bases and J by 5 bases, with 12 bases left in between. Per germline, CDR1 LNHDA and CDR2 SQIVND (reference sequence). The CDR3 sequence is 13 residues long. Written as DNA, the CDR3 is TGTGCCAGTAGTGAGACAGGGAGGGAGACCCAGTACTTC. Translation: CASSETGRETQYF.

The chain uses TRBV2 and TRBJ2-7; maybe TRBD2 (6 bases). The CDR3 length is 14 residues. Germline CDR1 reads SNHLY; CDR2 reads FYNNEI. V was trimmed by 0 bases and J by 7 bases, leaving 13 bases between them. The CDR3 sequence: CASSEAGTAGEQYF. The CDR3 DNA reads TGTGCCAGCAGTGAAGCGGGGACTGCGGGGGAGCAGTACTTC.

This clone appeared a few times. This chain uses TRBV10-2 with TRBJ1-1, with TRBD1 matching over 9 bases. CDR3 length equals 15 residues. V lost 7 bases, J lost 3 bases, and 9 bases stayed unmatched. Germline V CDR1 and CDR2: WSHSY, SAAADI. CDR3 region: CASTLHRGRDTEAFF. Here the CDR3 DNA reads TGCGCCAGCACTCTTCACAGGGGGCGGGACACTGAAGCTTTCTTT.

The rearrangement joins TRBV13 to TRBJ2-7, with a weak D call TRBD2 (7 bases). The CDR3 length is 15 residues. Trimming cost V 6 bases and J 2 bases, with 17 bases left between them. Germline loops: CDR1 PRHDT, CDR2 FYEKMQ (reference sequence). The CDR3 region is CASRIGRGLAYEQYF. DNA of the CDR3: TGTGCCAGCAGGATAGGGAGGGGGTTGGCCTACGAGCAGTACTTC.

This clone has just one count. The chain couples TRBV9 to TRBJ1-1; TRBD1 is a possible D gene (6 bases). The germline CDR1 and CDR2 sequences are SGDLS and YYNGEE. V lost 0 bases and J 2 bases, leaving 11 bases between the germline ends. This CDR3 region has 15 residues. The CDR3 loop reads CASSVVGAVNTEAFF. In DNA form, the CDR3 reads TGTGCCAGCAGCGTAGTGGGGGCCGTTAACACTGAAGCTTTCTTT. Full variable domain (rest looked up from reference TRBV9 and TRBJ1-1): DSGVTQTPKHLITATGQRVTLRCSPRSGDLSVYWYQQSLDQGLQFLIQYYNGEERAKGNILERFSAQQFPDLHSELNLSSLELGDSALYFCASSVVGAVNTEAFFGQGTRLTVV.

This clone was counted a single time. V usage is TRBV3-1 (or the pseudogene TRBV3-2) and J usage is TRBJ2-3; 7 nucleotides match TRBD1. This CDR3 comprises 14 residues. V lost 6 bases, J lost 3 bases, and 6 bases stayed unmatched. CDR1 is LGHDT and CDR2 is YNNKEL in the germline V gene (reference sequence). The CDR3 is CASRKTGKTDTQYF. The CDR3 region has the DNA TGTGCCAGCAGAAAGACAGGGAAAACAGATACGCAGTATTTT.

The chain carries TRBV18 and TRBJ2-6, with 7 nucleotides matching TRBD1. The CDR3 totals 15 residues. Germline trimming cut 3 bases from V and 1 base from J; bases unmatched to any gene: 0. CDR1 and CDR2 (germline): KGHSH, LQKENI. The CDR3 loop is CASSPTGSGANVLTF. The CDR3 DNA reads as TGTGCCAGCTCACCGACAGGGTCTGGGGCCAACGTCCTGACTTTC.

CDR3 loop: CAISGQGNEKLFF. Written as DNA, the CDR3 is TGTGCCATCAGTGGACAGGGCAATGAAAAACTGTTTTTT. The chain links TRBV10-3 to TRBJ1-4, with TRBD1 identical over 7 bases. The CDR3 is made up of 13 amino acids. J lost 5 bases, V lost 4 bases, and 1 base had no gene match. In germline, CDR1 is ENHRY, CDR2 SYGVKD.

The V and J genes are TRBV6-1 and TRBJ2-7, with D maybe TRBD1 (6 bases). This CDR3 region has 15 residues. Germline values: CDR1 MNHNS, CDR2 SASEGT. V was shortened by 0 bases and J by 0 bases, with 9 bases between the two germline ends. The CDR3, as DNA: TGTGCCAGCAGTGAAGCCGGACAGAGCTCCTACGAGCAGTACTTC. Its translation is CASSEAGQSSYEQYF.